This entry lists 13 T cell receptor beta chains sequenced from one sample in a study of technical replicates of blood from several donors. Sequenced by immunoSEQ multiplex PCR; TCRdb stores in-frame clones only, minus some. The data show roughly 70,000 clones, almost 95% seen once. Sequenced sample: T cells isolated from PBMCs. The receptors were sampled from a human donor in good health.

This clone has a handful of counts. V is TRBV4-3 and J is TRBJ2-2; 10 bases map to TRBD2. CDR3 length equals 18 residues. The germline V gene has CDR1 LGHNA and CDR2 YSLEER. J gave up 6 bases and V 1 base, and 11 bases lay outside the gene matches. The CDR3 here is CASSQGQGAGGPPGELFF. The CDR3 coding sequence is TGCGCCAGCAGCCAAGGGCAAGGAGCGGGAGGGCCTCCCGGGGAGCTGTTTTTT.

V gene TRBV6-5 combines with J gene TRBJ1-4; D is undetermined. V lost 4 bases to trimming and J lost 7 bases, with 13 bases between them. The germline gives CDR1 MNHEY, CDR2 SVGAGI. The CDR3 runs to 14 residues. CDR3 loop: CASSSSRHREKLFF. In DNA, the CDR3 is TGTGCCAGCAGTTCCAGTCGCCATCGTGAAAAACTGTTTTTT.

The V call is TRBV11-3, the J call TRBJ2-2; possibly TRBD1 for D (5 bases). The CDR3 totals 15 residues. The V end lost 3 bases, the J end lost 0 bases, and 8 bases lay between the germline ends. The germline V gene has CDR1 SGHNT and CDR2 YENEEA. In nucleotides, the CDR3 is TGTGCCAGCAGCTTCGGACAAGCGAACACCGGGGAGCTGTTTTTT. This translates into CASSFGQANTGELFF.

This CDR3 reads CAWGTYGYTF. Written as DNA, the CDR3 is TGTGCCTGGGGGACTTATGGCTACACCTTC. The rearrangement joins TRBV30 to TRBJ1-2; D is perhaps TRBD1 (5 bases). Trimming took off 5 bases at V and 5 bases at J, with 6 bases between the two ends. The germline V gene has CDR1 GTSNPN and CDR2 SVGIG (reference sequence). The CDR3 length is 10 residues.

The chain uses TRBV6-5 and TRBJ2-7; D is possibly TRBD2 (5 bases). CDR3 length: 14 residues. Per germline, CDR1 MNHEY and CDR2 SVGAGI. Trimming cost V 8 bases and J 3 bases, with 17 bases left between them. CDR3 in amino acids: CASSATGLHYEQYF. CDR3 DNA sequence: TGTGCCAGCTCCGCGACTGGACTCCACTACGAGCAGTACTTC.

The V gene is TRBV7-7, the J gene TRBJ2-3, with 11 bases fitting TRBD2. This CDR3 is 16 amino acids long. Germline assignment: CDR1 SSHAT and CDR2 FNYEAQ (reference sequence). The J segment lost 1 base and the V segment lost 5 bases, leaving 5 bases of the junction unmatched. For the CDR3, the DNA is TGTGCCAGCAGCCCTAGCGGGAGGCCAGGCACAGATACGCAGTATTTT. This encodes CASSPSGRPGTDTQYF.

This chain connects TRBV19 to TRBJ1-3; D may be TRBD1 (6 bases). Germline-derived CDR1 and CDR2 are LNHDA and SQIVND (reference sequence). CDR3 length: 14 residues. V was shortened by 3 bases and J by 4 bases, with 10 bases between the two germline ends. The CDR3 bases are TGTGCCAGTAGTATTCCAGGGGTAGGAAACACCATATATTTT. It yields the protein CASSIPGVGNTIYF.

The rearrangement links TRBV9 to TRBJ1-5; TRBD1 matches 7 bases. The CDR3 is made up of 14 amino acids. The junction had 4 bases not matched to a gene; V was cut back by 2 bases and J by 5 bases. CDR1 is SGDLS, CDR2 YYNGEE, per germline. The CDR3 DNA reads as TGTGCCAGCAGCGTTACAGGGGTGGATCAGCCCCAGCATTTT. Translated, it gives CASSVTGVDQPQHF.

The CDR3 reads CASRGQGTEKLFF. The CDR3 DNA follows: TGTGCCAGCAGAGGACAGGGAACCGAAAAACTGTTTTTT. This rearrangement joins TRBV11-2 to TRBJ1-4; 8 bases align to TRBD1. The CDR3 covers 13 residues. Germline V gene data show CDR1 as SGHAT and CDR2 as FQNNGV. Trimming cost V 6 bases and J 8 bases; bases outside gene matches: 5.

This chain uses TRBV12-5 with TRBJ2-6, with D perhaps TRBD1 (6 bases). Germline CDR1 LGHNT, CDR2 FRNRAP. The CDR3 is 15 residues long. Trimming stripped 1 base from V and 2 bases from J, with 6 bases between. The CDR3 protein is CASGLEGAGANVLTF. The CDR3, as DNA: TGTGCTAGTGGTTTGGAGGGGGCTGGGGCCAACGTCCTGACTTTC.

The chain combines TRBV15 with TRBJ2-2; 12 nucleotides agree with TRBD2. The length of the CDR3 is 19 residues. Germline lookup yields CDR1 LNHNV and CDR2 YYDKDF (reference sequence). Germline trimming cut 0 bases from V and 4 bases from J; bases unmatched to any gene: 9. The CDR3 DNA sequence: TGTGCCACCAGCAGAGAGGGTCTAGCGGGAGGGCCCGGCACCGGGGAGCTGTTTTTT. Translation gives CATSREGLAGGPGTGELFF.

The V and J genes are TRBV6-5 and TRBJ1-1; D is uncertain. The germline V gene encodes CDR1 MNHEY and CDR2 SVGAGI. Trimming removed 5 bases from V and 0 bases from J, with 10 bases in between. The CDR3 is 14 residues long. The CDR3: CASSEGGLNTEAFF. The CDR3 nucleotides read TGTGCCAGCAGTGAGGGTGGATTGAACACTGAAGCTTTCTTT.

This rearrangement joins TRBV28 to TRBJ2-3; D might be TRBD2 (5 bases). CDR3 length: 15 amino acids. V was cut by 8 bases and J by 0 bases, with 15 bases left in between. CDR1 and CDR2 from the germline V gene are MDHEN and SYDVKM. The CDR3 nucleotides are TGTGCCAGCTCCCAAGGCGGGCAGAGCACAGATACGCAGTATTTT. Translation gives CASSQGGQSTDTQYF.